A selection of T cell receptor beta chains follows, all from one sample in a study of beta chain features in type 1 diabetes. Only in-frame clones appear in the TCRdb table, and some are missing; sequencing was by immunoSEQ multiplex PCR. The sample has about 160,000 clones; roughly 63% are singletons. Sequencing input: naive CD4+ T cells from blood. These receptors were taken from a young man with type 1 diabetes. Each CDR3 is given with its conserved first and last residue. The order of the fields is clone size, J gene, V gene, D gene, CDR3 DNA, CDR3 protein. The D gene is left open where the match is weak. Where a row states a size, it is once, few, many or the class of an expanded clone; other rows omit it.

>-|TRBJ2-3|TRBV6-6|-
TGTGCCAGCAGCCCCGGGGGAGATACGCAGTATTTT
CASSPGGDTQYF
>-|TRBJ1-1|TRBV18|-
TGTGCCAGCTCACCCCAGGGGCTGAACACTGAAGCTTTCTTT
CASSPQGLNTEAFF
>few|TRBJ2-7|TRBV29-1|TRBD1
TGCAGCGTTGAAACGGGCGGACAGGGCGCCTACGAGCAGTACTTC
CSVETGGQGAYEQYF
>-|TRBJ2-2|TRBV9|-
TGTGCCAGCAGCGTAGGGCTAGCTGGGACCGGGGAGCTGTTTTTT
CASSVGLAGTGELFF
>-|TRBJ2-5|TRBV11-2|-
TGTGCCAGCAGCTTATTAACAGGTCAAGAGACCCAGTACTTC
CASSLLTGQETQYF
>-|TRBJ1-5|TRBV10-3|-
TGTGCCATCAGTGCCGAAGATAGCAATCAGCCCCAGCATTTT
CAISAEDSNQPQHF
>once|TRBJ2-1|TRBV9|-
TGTGCCAGCACCGGGGATGGCAATGAGCAGTTCTTC
CASTGDGNEQFF
>-|TRBJ2-3|TRBV30|TRBD2
TGTGCCCGGACTAGCGGGGGGGCGAATACGCAGTATTTT
CARTSGGANTQYF
>-|TRBJ1-1|TRBV29-1|-
TGCAGCGTTGAGGAGGGGCTGGAAACTGAAGCTTTCTTT
CSVEEGLETEAFF
>-|TRBJ2-7|TRBV5-6|-
TGTGCCAGCAGCTCCCCTCCACAGTACGGCGGGAAAACCTACGAGCAGTACTTC
CASSSPPQYGGKTYEQYF
>-|TRBJ2-3|TRBV10-3|-
TGTGCCTATCAGGCGGGAATTGGTACAGATACGCAGTATTTT
CAYQAGIGTDTQYF
>-|TRBJ2-3|TRBV2|-
TGTGCCACCCAAGGCGGGGCCGGGGATACGCAGTATTTT
CATQGGAGDTQYF
>-|TRBJ1-6|TRBV7-9|-
TGTGCCAGCAGGGCGAAAACGGGGGACCATTCACCCCTCCACTTT
CASRAKTGDHSPLHF
>-|TRBJ2-4|TRBV13|TRBD2
TGTGCCAGCAGCCCGACTAGCGGGGGGGCTAGAGCCAAAAACATTCAGTACTTC
CASSPTSGGARAKNIQYF
>once|TRBJ2-4|TRBV7-8|-
TGTGCCAGCAGCTTAGAGGGGTTGTCTACCTCTATCCACATTCAGTACTTC
CASSLEGLSTSIHIQYF
>-|TRBJ1-2|TRBV13|-
TGTGCCAGCAGCTCAGGGACGGTCGCTACTAGTGGCTACACCTTC
CASSSGTVATSGYTF
>few|TRBJ2-5|TRBV29-1|TRBD1
TGCAGCGTTCTTTGGACAGGGGCCCAGGAGACCCAGTACTTC
CSVLWTGAQETQYF
>-|TRBJ1-2|TRBV25-1|TRBD1
TGTGCCAGCAGTGAACGACAGGGCCTCAACTATGGCTACACCTTC
CASSERQGLNYGYTF
>once|TRBJ2-1|TRBV20-1|-
TGCAGTCAGGGGAGGCGGGAGCAGTTCTTC
CSQGRREQFF
>-|TRBJ2-3|TRBV10-3|TRBD2
TGTGCCATCTCTAGTCTAGGACTAGCGGGGCAAGATACGCAGTATTTT
CAISSLGLAGQDTQYF
>once|TRBJ2-2|TRBV5-1|-
TGCGCCAGCAGCTTGGGGACAGCGAACACCGGGGAGCTGTTTTTT
CASSLGTANTGELFF
>few|TRBJ2-1|TRBV5-1|-
TGCGCCAGCAGCGCAGTTGTGAGCTCCTACAATGAGCAGTTCTTC
CASSAVVSSYNEQFF
>-|TRBJ2-3|TRBV7-2|-
TGTGCCAGCAGCTTTGACCTCGCCGATACGCAGTATTTT
CASSFDLADTQYF
>-|TRBJ1-4|TRBV2|-
TGTGCCAGCAGTGAGCAGGAAAAACTGTTTTTT
CASSEQEKLFF
>-|TRBJ1-2|TRBV12-2|-
TGTGCAAGTCGTCCCAGGGGAGGCGGCTACACCTTC
CASRPRGGGYTF
>-|TRBJ1-6|TRBV4-1|-
TGCGCCAGCAGCCTTATGACGGATTCCTTTAATTCACCCCTCCACTTT
CASSLMTDSFNSPLHF
>few|TRBJ2-1|TRBV9|TRBD2
TGTGCCAGCAGCGTTAGCGGGGGCCAGTACAATGAGCAGTTCTTC
CASSVSGGQYNEQFF
>-|TRBJ1-6|TRBV7-2|TRBD1
TGTGCCAGCAGCTTAGCCGGGACAGGGGATTCACCCCTCCACTTT
CASSLAGTGDSPLHF
>-|TRBJ2-5|TRBV11-2|-
TGTGCCAGCAGCTTAGTGTCGGGGCCCGAGGCCCAGTACTTC
CASSLVSGPEAQYF
>-|TRBJ1-6|TRBV9|-
TGTGCCAGCAGCGAACAGGGATGGAATTCACCCCTCCACTTT
CASSEQGWNSPLHF
>-|TRBJ2-5|TRBV9|-
TGTGCCAGCAGTATCGGGGGAGAAGAGACCCAGTACTTC
CASSIGGEETQYF
>-|TRBJ1-5|TRBV30|TRBD1
TGTGCCTGGAGTATACCTCCCGGGACAGGGGGCAATCAGCCCCAGCATTTT
CAWSIPPGTGGNQPQHF
>-|TRBJ2-6|TRBV5-1|-
TGCGCCAGCAACGCCGACACCTCTGGGGCCAACGTCCTGACTTTC
CASNADTSGANVLTF
>-|TRBJ2-2|TRBV5-6|-
TGTGCCAGCAGCTCCGGACAGCAGAACACCGGGGAGCTGTTTTTT
CASSSGQQNTGELFF
>-|TRBJ1-2|TRBV6-6|-
TGTGCCAGCAGTCCTTCGGTGAACTATGGCTACACCTTC
CASSPSVNYGYTF
>-|TRBJ2-7|TRBV4-3|-
TGCGCCAGCAGCCAAGCTGAAGGCCCGATTGGGGAGCAGTACTTC
CASSQAEGPIGEQYF
>-|TRBJ2-7|TRBV7-2|TRBD1
TGTGCCAGCAGAGCCCCGGACAGGGGAACCTACGAGCAGTACTTC
CASRAPDRGTYEQYF
>few|TRBJ1-4|TRBV6-6|-
TGTGCCAGCAGTGACACAGTTGCAACTAATGAAAAACTGTTTTTT
CASSDTVATNEKLFF
>-|TRBJ1-3|TRBV29-1|-
TGCAGCGTTGAAGATCCGTACTCTGGAAACACCATATATTTT
CSVEDPYSGNTIYF
>few|TRBJ2-5|TRBV29-1|TRBD1
TGCAGCGTGGGCGGGACAGGGGGAGAGACCCAGTACTTC
CSVGGTGGETQYF
>-|TRBJ1-6|TRBV7-9|-
TGTGCCAGCAGCTCTCTGTCGGGAAGTAATTCACCCCTCCACTTT
CASSSLSGSNSPLHF
>-|TRBJ1-1|TRBV29-1|-
TGCAGCGTCTTCGGTGGCACTGAAGCTTTCTTT
CSVFGGTEAFF
>once|TRBJ1-3|TRBV20-1|-
TGCAGTGCCGGGCTAAGAAACACCATATATTTT
CSAGLRNTIYF
>-|TRBJ1-6|TRBV5-1|-
TGCGCCAGCAGCTTGGCAGGCAGTATTTGGTCACCCCTCCACTTT
CASSLAGSIWSPLHF
>-|TRBJ2-7|TRBV7-2|-
TGTGCCAGCAGCTTCACCGGACTACTAACATCTTACGAGCAGTACTTC
CASSFTGLLTSYEQYF
>-|TRBJ2-5|TRBV4-1|TRBD2
TGCGCCAGCAGCCAAACCCTAGCGGGGGTGTACCAAGAGACCCAGTACTTC
CASSQTLAGVYQETQYF
>few|TRBJ1-1|TRBV29-1|-
TGCAGCGTTTCACAGCTAAACACTGAAGCTTTCTTT
CSVSQLNTEAFF
>-|TRBJ2-5|TRBV7-2|-
TGTGCCAGCAGCTTAGGGCAGGGATCTTACCAAGAGACCCAGTACTTC
CASSLGQGSYQETQYF
>-|TRBJ2-3|TRBV7-2|TRBD2
TGTGCCAGCAGCTCCCCGGGACTAGCGACAGATACGCAGTATTTT
CASSSPGLATDTQYF
>-|TRBJ2-1|TRBV28|-
TGTGCCAGCAGTCTCCCTCCAATGCGGAATGAGCAGTTCTTC
CASSLPPMRNEQFF
>-|TRBJ2-2|TRBV30|TRBD1
TGTGCCTGGAAAACCGGGACAGATACCGGGGAGCTGTTTTTT
CAWKTGTDTGELFF
>-|TRBJ1-2|TRBV5-1|-
TGCGCCAGCAGCTCCTACAAGGAAGGGAACTATGGCTACACCTTC
CASSSYKEGNYGYTF
>-|TRBJ2-5|TRBV19|TRBD1
TGTGCCAGTAGTAACAGGGGGCGTATGGAGACCCAGTACTTC
CASSNRGRMETQYF
>-|TRBJ1-2|TRBV4-3|-
TGCGCCAGCAGCCAAGATCCCGGGTTTGAAGGCTACACCTTC
CASSQDPGFEGYTF
>-|TRBJ2-7|TRBV9|-
TGTGCCAGCAGCGTAGGGCCGGGGTCCGAGCAGTACTTC
CASSVGPGSEQYF
>once|TRBJ2-5|TRBV2|-
TGTGCCAGCCACAGGGAAGAGACCCAGTACTTC
CASHREETQYF